What follows describes a single TCR beta chain. As yet, its antigen is unknown. One junction end disagrees with the germline gene, perhaps due to a read error. This specimen comes from a study of cytomegalovirus exposure and HLA in healthy donors. The primer mix had 60 Vbeta and 13 Jbeta primers. Per the authors' pipeline: Later, roughly 80 million unique TCR beta chains were counted in an analysis, and approximately 10 million of them were shared. Assay: immunoSEQ multiplex PCR; the TCRdb copy retains only in-frame clones and omits some. That table gives V, J and clone size, and the DNA gave D and trimming. The table has roughly 110,000 clones, 65% to 75% seen once. The germline gives CDR1 SNHLY, CDR2 FYNNEI. The length of the CDR3 is 14 residues. Study-wide results and limits: Per published accounts, TCR beta sequences correctly predicted the HLA-A and HLA-B alleles of most subjects. In an earlier analysis, in some 600 donors, most V segments appeared productive either ~87% or ~30% of the time.

The sequenced sample consisted of PBMCs. The chain combines TRBV2 with TRBJ2-5; possible D gene TRBD1, 5 bases. The receptor comes from a female donor in good health and CMV-seronegative. As DNA, the CDR3 is TGTGCCAGCCACGTGGGGCAGTCCCAAGAGGCCCAGTACTTC. Amino acids: CASHVGQSQEAQYF.